Below, 28 T cell receptor beta chains from the same sample are listed, as sequenced in a study of lymphopenia after photon versus proton radiotherapy. Assay used: immunoSEQ multiplex PCR; TCRdb lists only in-frame clones, some missing. Altogether around 4,500 clones are present, around 70% being singletons, with the ten largest covering roughly 50%. The material was peripheral blood, obtained from a patient treated with proton-based radiotherapy. These receptors were obtained from an elderly man with esophageal cancer.

The chain links TRBV11-2 to TRBJ2-1, with no clear D. The CDR3 totals 14 residues. CDR1 is SGHAT and CDR2 is FQNNGV in the germline V gene. The V gene lost 1 base and the J gene lost 5 bases, with 9 bases spanning the gap. The CDR3 bases are TGTGCCAGCAGCTTAGGGGGTTTCAACAATGAGCAGTTCTTC. Translating gives CASSLGGFNNEQFF. The full variable domain, with the rest looked up from reference TRBV11-2 and TRBJ2-1, is EAGVAQSPRYKIIEKRQSVAFWCNPISGHATLYWYQQILGQGPKLLIQFQNNGVVDDSQLPKDRFSAERLKGVDSTLKIQPAKLEDSAVYLCASSLGGFNNEQFFGPGTRLTVL.

The chain combines TRBV6-4 with TRBJ2-2; the match to TRBD2 covers 11 bases. The CDR3 is 15 amino acids. Trimming took 6 bases from V and 5 from J; bases not matched to a gene: 5. Germline assignment: CDR1 MRHNA and CDR2 SNTAGT. The CDR3 nucleotides read TGTGCCAGCAGCCCTCTAGCGGGAGGTACCGGGGAGCTGTTTTTT. As protein: CASSPLAGGTGELFF.

This clone turned up a few times. This sequence joins TRBV21-1 and TRBJ1-1; the table's TRBD1 call for D was not verified on the DNA. TRBV21-1 is a recognized pseudogene. There are 15 residues in the CDR3. The CDR3 DNA sequence: TGTGCCAGCAGCTTAGATTTAACAGGGAACACTGAAGCTTTCTTT. Protein product: CASSLDLTGNTEAFF.

The chain combines TRBV18 with TRBJ2-1; D is ambiguous. Trimming pared 6 bases from V and 3 bases from J, leaving 12 bases between. This CDR3 has 14 amino acids. CDR1 KGHSH and CDR2 LQKENI come from the germline V gene. CDR3 sequence (DNA): TGTGCCAGCTCCCAGAGGAAGGACTACAATGAGCAGTTCTTC. It is translated as CASSQRKDYNEQFF.

The chain is built from TRBV29-1 and TRBJ2-6; D may be TRBD1 (6 bases). V was pared by 5 bases and J by 1 base, with 9 bases between. Germline V CDR1 and CDR2: SQVTM, ANQGSEA. The CDR3 runs to 14 residues. As DNA, the CDR3 is TGCAGCGTTAGGGGGACATCTGGGGCCAACGTCCTGACTTTC. Translating it yields CSVRGTSGANVLTF.

The chain has TRBV29-1 and TRBJ2-7, with 7 nucleotides matching TRBD1. Trimming cost V 7 bases and J 7 bases; bases outside gene matches: 10. The CDR3 has 12 amino acids. Germline V lookup: CDR1 SQVTM, CDR2 ANQGSEA. The CDR3 region has the DNA TGCAGCGGGACTGCAGGGGGAAGGGAGCAGTACTTC. Protein: CSGTAGGREQYF.

This chain connects TRBV13 to TRBJ2-2; a weak D match, TRBD2 (6 bases). From germline, CDR1 is PRHDT and CDR2 FYEKMQ (reference sequence). V was clipped by 4 bases and J by 6 bases, with 15 bases between them. The CDR3 runs to 15 residues. The CDR3 DNA follows: TGTGCCAGCAGCTCGCCGGGGGTCGGAGCCGGGGAGCTGTTTTTT. Protein product: CASSSPGVGAGELFF.

In its sample, this clone was seen once. The gene calls are TRBV29-1 and TRBJ2-5, with 9 bases lining up with TRBD1. Germline V gene lookup returns CDR1 SQVTM and CDR2 ANQGSEA. V trimming: 4 bases; J trimming: 3 bases; junction bases outside the gene matches: 3. There are 13 residues in the CDR3. DNA for the CDR3: TGCAGCGTTGTACGGACAGGGGAAGAGACCCAGTACTTC. Translated: CSVVRTGEETQYF. Variable domain in full (rest from reference TRBV29-1 and TRBJ2-5): SAVISQKPSRDICQRGTSLTIQCQVDSQVTMMFWYRQQPGQSLTLIATANQGSEATYESGFVIDKFPISRPNLTFSTLTVSNMSPEDSSIYLCSVVRTGEETQYFGPGTRLLVL.

Turning to this clone: A far bigger clonotype differs at one base, so this is likely a read error. The chain uses TRBV7-3 and TRBJ2-1; TRBD2 matches at 7 bases. The CDR3 has 13 amino acids. V was pared by 4 bases and J by 9 bases, with 6 bases of the junction left unmatched. Germline V gives CDR1 SGHTA, CDR2 FQGTGA. The CDR3 here is CASSWGGGGEQFF. The CDR3 DNA follows: TGTGCCAGCAGCTGGGGCGGGGGAGGTGAGCAGTTCTTC.

The genes are TRBV19 and TRBJ1-2; D unresolved. Germline V gene data show CDR1 as LNHDA and CDR2 as SQIVND (reference sequence). Trimming left V 7 bases short and J 0 bases short, with 12 bases between. This CDR3 has 14 amino acids. In DNA, the CDR3 is TGTGCCAGTACTGACGACGCAGCTAACTATGGCTACACCTTC. Translated, it gives CASTDDAANYGYTF.

The chain's CDR3 is CASSSGTGGEEQYF. Written as DNA, the CDR3 is TGTGCCAGCAGTTCTGGGACAGGGGGTGAAGAGCAGTACTTC. The rearrangement links TRBV7-9 to TRBJ2-7; 11 bases are shared with TRBD1. CDR3 length: 14 amino acids. The J segment lost 7 bases and the V segment lost 6 bases, leaving 8 bases of the junction unmatched. CDR1 and CDR2 (germline): SEHNR, FQNEAQ (reference sequence). Using reference TRBV7-9 and TRBJ2-7 for the parts outside the CDR3, the full variable domain is DTGVSQNPRHKITKRGQNVTFRCDPISEHNRLYWYRQTLGQGPEFLTYFQNEAQLEKSRLLSDRFSAERPKGSFSTLEIQRTEQGDSAMYLCASSSGTGGEEQYFGPGTRLTVT.

As concerns this clone: The junction shows a germline mismatch at one end, possibly a read error. The chain has TRBV9 and TRBJ1-2; tentatively, D is TRBD1 (5 bases). CDR3 size: 14 residues. CDR1 and CDR2 from the germline V gene are SGDLS and YYNGEE. The chain's CDR3 is CASSVAGGNYGYTF. CDR3 in DNA: TGTGCCAGCAGTGTAGCGGGGGGGAACTATGGCTACACCTTC.

The V and J genes are TRBV29-1 and TRBJ1-2; 7 bases are shared with TRBD1. CDR3 length: 15 residues. The germline V gene has CDR1 SQVTM and CDR2 ANQGSEA. V lost 0 bases to trimming and J lost 3 bases; unmatched junction nucleotides: 7. Here the CDR3 reads CSVEEAGQNYYGYTF. As DNA, the CDR3 is TGCAGCGTTGAAGAAGCGGGACAGAATTACTATGGCTACACCTTC.

This chain links TRBV7-9 with TRBJ2-7, with 10 bases lining up with TRBD1. Losses at the gene ends were 2 bases for V and 2 bases for J; bases not matched to a gene: 3. CDR1 SEHNR and CDR2 FQNEAQ come from the germline V gene (reference sequence). This CDR3 is 15 amino acids long. This chain's CDR3 is CASSLSGTGAYEQYF. In DNA, the CDR3 is TGTGCCAGCAGCTTAAGCGGGACAGGGGCCTACGAGCAGTACTTC. The complete variable domain, with remaining parts taken from reference TRBV7-9 and TRBJ2-7, reads DTGVSQNPRHKITKRGQNVTFRCDPISEHNRLYWYRQTLGQGPEFLTYFQNEAQLEKSRLLSDRFSAERPKGSFSTLEIQRTEQGDSAMYLCASSLSGTGAYEQYFGPGTRLTVT.

The chain joins TRBV7-7 to TRBJ2-3, with D possibly being TRBD1 or TRBD2 (6 bases each). V dropped 1 base and J dropped 4 bases, with 9 bases sitting between them. The CDR3 loop spans 14 amino acids. The germline CDR1 and CDR2 sequences are SSHAT and FNYEAQ (reference sequence). CDR3 sequence: CASSLGGAADTQYF. CDR3 DNA sequence: TGTGCCAGCAGCTTAGGGGGGGCCGCAGATACGCAGTATTTT.

This clone showed up just once. The rearrangement uses TRBV5-8 and TRBJ2-1; possible D gene TRBD2, 7 bases. Looked up from germline, CDR1 is SGHTS and CDR2 is YDEGEE. This CDR3 contains 13 residues. The V and J ends lost 7 bases and 3 bases respectively, with 11 bases between them. The CDR3, as DNA: TGTGCCAGCGGGGGGGCTAACTACAATGAGCAGTTCTTC. Amino acid sequence: CASGGANYNEQFF.

This chain joins TRBV6-5 and TRBJ1-1; the D is unclear. There are 16 residues in the CDR3. Germline CDR1 is MNHEY and CDR2 is SVGAGI. The V end was cut by 0 bases, the J end by 10 bases, with 21 bases between. In nucleotides, the CDR3 is TGTGCCAGCAGTTACTCTAGCTACCTCAAGGGAGATGGAGCTTTCTTT. Translated: CASSYSSYLKGDGAFF.

In DNA form, the CDR3 reads TGTGCCAGCAGCATAGTGGACAGGGGGTCCGAGCAGTACTTC. Its translation: CASSIVDRGSEQYF. The chain uses TRBV5-6 and TRBJ2-7; 10 nucleotides align to TRBD1. The CDR3 is 14 residues long. V trimming: 4 bases; J trimming: 6 bases; junction bases outside the gene matches: 7. Germline-derived CDR1 and CDR2 are SGHDT and YYEEEE.

The chain carries TRBV4-2 and TRBJ2-1, with 7 bases lining up with TRBD2. The V gene's germline CDR1 is LGHNA and CDR2 YNFKEQ. The CDR3 length is 16 residues. The V and J ends lost 3 bases and 8 bases, in that order; junction bases with no gene match: 13. The CDR3 here is CASSQDGTKRSDEQFF. CDR3 DNA sequence: TGTGCCAGCAGCCAGGACGGGACTAAGAGATCCGATGAGCAGTTCTTC.

The V and J genes are TRBV28 and TRBJ1-5; D is unresolved. V dropped 8 bases and J dropped 4 bases, with 18 bases sitting between them. Germline V gives CDR1 MDHEN, CDR2 SYDVKM. This CDR3 contains 15 residues. DNA for the CDR3: TGTGCCAGCTCGCGACAAACGGAAGGAAATCAGCCCCAGCATTTT. This translates into CASSRQTEGNQPQHF.

The chain recombines TRBV23-1 with TRBJ1-2; possible D gene TRBD1, 5 bases. TRBV23-1 is designated an ORF whose function remains uncertain. V was shortened by 0 bases and J by 8 bases, with 25 bases between the two germline ends. The CDR3 contains 18 residues. The CDR3 DNA reads as TGCGCCAGCAGTCAATCGATATATGGGAACAGGCGGGTGGGAGGCTACACCTTC. Protein product: CASSQSIYGNRRVGGYTF.

V gene TRBV19 combines with J gene TRBJ2-5; maybe TRBD1 (6 bases). The closer fit of TRBJ2-7 to the DNA end suggests the J call may be wrong. Germline V gene sequence: CDR1 LNHDA, CDR2 SQIVND (reference sequence). The CDR3 sequence is 14 residues long. This chain's CDR3 is CASSIAQGPYEQYF. The CDR3 DNA reads as TGTGCCAGTAGTATAGCACAGGGCCCCTACGAGCAGTACTTC.

The chain employs TRBV6-1 and TRBJ1-5; D remains ambiguous. Per the germline V gene, CDR1 is MNHNS and CDR2 is SASEGT. The CDR3 totals 14 residues. Trimming left V 8 bases short and J 7 bases short, with 18 bases between. DNA for the CDR3: TGTGCCAGCCTAGACGGAGGGAGAGGCCAGCCCCAGCATTTT. As protein: CASLDGGRGQPQHF.

CDR3 sequence reads: CASNTRASSSYNEQFF. The DNA of the CDR3 is TGTGCCAGCAATACGAGGGCGTCGAGCTCCTACAATGAGCAGTTCTTC. This rearrangement joins TRBV6-6 to TRBJ2-1; perhaps TRBD2 as D (5 bases). The germline V gene has CDR1 MNHNY and CDR2 SVGAGI (reference sequence). Trimming took 7 bases from V and 0 from J, leaving 16 bases between them. This CDR3 has 16 residues.

This chain joins TRBV7-9 and TRBJ2-1; TRBD2 aligns across 7 bases. Per germline, CDR1 SEHNR and CDR2 FQNEAQ (reference sequence). The CDR3 totals 17 residues. V trimming: 2 bases; J trimming: 0 bases; junction bases outside the gene matches: 7. The CDR3 here is CASSLYPRGSSYNEQFF. In DNA, the CDR3 is TGTGCCAGCAGCTTATATCCCCGCGGGAGCTCCTACAATGAGCAGTTCTTC. Looking up the rest from reference TRBV7-9 and TRBJ2-1 gives the full variable domain: DTGVSQNPRHKITKRGQNVTFRCDPISEHNRLYWYRQTLGQGPEFLTYFQNEAQLEKSRLLSDRFSAERPKGSFSTLEIQRTEQGDSAMYLCASSLYPRGSSYNEQFFGPGTRLTVL.

V usage is TRBV23-1 and J usage is TRBJ1-2; the D is unclear. TRBV23-1 is given ORF status, its function remaining uncertain. Trimming stripped 7 bases from V and 4 bases from J, with 19 bases between. The CDR3 contains 15 residues. Here the CDR3 DNA reads TGCGCCAGCACGCGGTGGCGTCGAGTAGGCTATGGCTACACCTTC. This codes for CASTRWRRVGYGYTF.

The sample holds a few counts of this clone. The V call is TRBV5-6, the J call TRBJ2-5, with 10 bases matching TRBD1. Germline loops: CDR1 SGHDT, CDR2 YYEEEE. The length of the CDR3 is 15 residues. V lost 2 bases to trimming and J lost 5 bases; unmatched junction nucleotides: 6. The CDR3 spells CASSFGDRGWETQYF. The CDR3 nucleotides are TGTGCCAGCAGCTTCGGGGACAGGGGATGGGAGACCCAGTACTTC.

The J gene is TRBJ1-3, the V gene TRBV7-3; D is ambiguous. There are 13 residues in the CDR3. Trimming shortened V by 4 bases and J by 2 bases, and 6 bases separated the two germline ends. The germline V gene has CDR1 SGHTA and CDR2 FQGTGA. The CDR3 reads CASSSGTGNTIYF. DNA for the CDR3: TGTGCCAGCAGCTCCGGAACTGGAAACACCATATATTTT.